The 25 T cell receptor beta chains given below trace back to one sample, sequenced in a study of T cells in Graves' hyperthyroidism and ophthalmopathy. The CDR3 regions of TCR beta were amplified from RNA transcripts. In the first-round RT-PCR of the TCR CDR3, the HTBI primer set was used. TCRdb re-analysed the multiplex PCR reads in MiXCR, keeping a single row per CDR3 protein. The data show hundreds of thousands of distinct CDR3 sequences, roughly 40% seen once. Sequencing was performed on blood. These receptors all come from a man aged 18 to 29 with Graves' hyperthyroidism.

The V call is TRBV2, the J call TRBJ2-7, with a possible D match to TRBD1 (6 bases). The CDR3 runs to 14 residues. Trimming removed 4 bases from V and 0 bases from J, with 10 bases in between. Germline CDR1 SNHLY, CDR2 FYNNEI. For the CDR3, the DNA is TGTGCCAGCAGTGGATCGGACAGCTCCTACGAGCAGTACTTC. This translates into CASSGSDSSYEQYF.

The chain is built from TRBV29-1 and TRBJ1-1; D uncertain. The CDR3 length is 10 residues. The germline gives CDR1 SQVTM, CDR2 ANQGSEA. The ends were cut back, 4 bases at V and 8 bases at J, with 8 bases in the middle. This CDR3 is CSVARHEAFF. The CDR3 region has the DNA TGCAGCGTTGCGAGGCACGAAGCTTTCTTT.

This clonotype showed up many times. Written as DNA, the CDR3 is TGTGCCACCAGCAGAGAGAAGGGGGCCCAGCCCCAGCATTTT. Encoded protein: CATSREKGAQPQHF. The chain couples TRBV15 to TRBJ1-5, with TRBD1 matching 7 bases. Germline V gene lookup returns CDR1 LNHNV and CDR2 YYDKDF (reference sequence). This CDR3 comprises 14 residues. With V trimmed by 0 bases and J by 7 bases, 3 bases remained unmatched.

This clonotype showed up many times. The chain recombines TRBV5-1 with TRBJ1-2, with no clear D. With 0 bases removed from V and 8 bases from J, the gap between germline ends came to 8 bases. Germline-derived CDR1 and CDR2 are SGHRS and YFSETQ. This CDR3 has 12 amino acids. This CDR3 reads CASSLDGSGYTF. The CDR3 region has the DNA TGCGCCAGCAGCTTGGATGGGAGCGGCTACACCTTC.

In the case of this clonotype: The junction does not match germline at one end; this may be a read error. V is TRBV6-5 and J is TRBJ2-7; no clear D. From germline, CDR1 is MNHEY and CDR2 SVGAGI. The CDR3 has 14 residues. The CDR3 sequence is CAGSYEAFSYEQYF. The DNA of the CDR3 is TGTGCCGGCAGTTACGAGGCTTTCTCCTACGAGCAGTACTTC.

This clonotype occurred many times. The chain links TRBV29-1 to TRBJ1-1; TRBD1 aligns across 10 bases. Germline lookup yields CDR1 SQVTM and CDR2 ANQGSEA. This CDR3 spans 13 amino acids. V lost 7 bases and J lost 10; bases outside the gene matches: 12. The CDR3 spells CSGQDTDRGGAFF. The CDR3 DNA reads as TGCAGCGGGCAAGACACGGACAGGGGGGGAGCTTTCTTT.

This chain uses TRBV6-1 with TRBJ2-2; D call uncertain. V dropped 7 bases and J dropped 1 base, with 7 bases sitting between them. Germline CDR1 is MNHNS and CDR2 is SASEGT. The CDR3 is 13 amino acids. CDR3 sequence (DNA): TGTGCCAGCATAAACGAGAACACCGGGGAGCTGTTTTTT. Its translation: CASINENTGELFF.

This clonotype was picked up one time. V usage is TRBV2 and J usage is TRBJ2-6; 7 bases match TRBD1. J lost 0 bases, V lost 7 bases, and 12 bases had no gene match. Germline V gives CDR1 SNHLY, CDR2 FYNNEI. CDR3 length: 18 amino acids. CDR3 region: CASTQDRASFSGANVLTF. The DNA of the CDR3 is TGTGCCAGCACCCAAGACAGGGCATCTTTCTCTGGGGCCAACGTCCTGACTTTC. The variable domain in full, completed from reference TRBV2 and TRBJ2-6, reads EPEVTQTPSHQVTQMGQEVILRCVPISNHLYFYWYRQILGQKVEFLVSFYNNEISEKSEIFDDQFSVERPDGSNFTLKIRSTKLEDSAMYFCASTQDRASFSGANVLTFGAGSRLTVL.

The rearrangement uses TRBV20-1 and TRBJ1-5; 7 nucleotides match TRBD1. CDR1 and CDR2 (germline): DFQATT, SNEGSKA (reference sequence). The trim removed 6 bases at V and 0 bases at J, leaving 11 bases unmatched. This CDR3 region has 16 residues. The CDR3: CSAAPGTAFSNQPQHF. The CDR3 DNA reads as TGCAGTGCGGCTCCTGGGACAGCCTTTAGCAATCAGCCCCAGCATTTT.

This clonotype has only a few counts. This chain joins TRBV7-9 and TRBJ2-7; no reliable D call. Germline V lookup: CDR1 SEHNR, CDR2 FQNEAQ (reference sequence). The CDR3 is made up of 15 amino acids. The V and J ends lost 4 bases and 0 bases respectively, with 13 bases between them. The CDR3 here is CASSYRTDLSYEQYF. CDR3 sequence (DNA): TGTGCCAGCAGCTATCGGACGGATCTCTCCTACGAGCAGTACTTC.

The sample holds many counts of this clonotype. CDR3 DNA: TGTGCCAGCAGACCCGATGCAGGAGTATCACCCCTCCACTTT. It encodes CASRPDAGVSPLHF. This sequence joins TRBV2 and TRBJ1-6, with D hard to call. This CDR3 comprises 14 residues. In germline, CDR1 is SNHLY, CDR2 FYNNEI. With 6 bases removed from V and 10 bases from J, the gap between germline ends came to 16 bases.

This clonotype was detected only a few times. The rearrangement joins TRBV5-4 to TRBJ2-7; perhaps D is TRBD1 or TRBD2 (5 bases each). V lost 2 bases and J 12 bases, leaving 21 bases between the germline ends. Per germline, CDR1 SGHNT and CDR2 YYREEE (reference sequence). CDR3 length: 14 residues. The CDR3 reads CASSFSGSGDAWYF. CDR3 DNA sequence: TGTGCCAGCAGCTTTTCGGGGTCTGGGGACGCCTGGTACTTC.

This chain joins TRBV4-1 and TRBJ1-1; maybe TRBD1 (5 bases). Deletions cut 0 bases from V and 2 bases from J, with 10 bases between. There are 15 residues in the CDR3. CDR1 is MGHRA and CDR2 is YSYEKL in the germline V gene. The CDR3 coding sequence is TGCGCCAGCAGCCAAGATAGGGACGGAAACACTGAAGCTTTCTTT. Translated: CASSQDRDGNTEAFF.

The table lists this clonotype with many counts. The chain uses TRBV15 and TRBJ1-1; 8 positions agree with TRBD1. Trimming removed 0 bases from V and 8 bases from J; junction bases left unmatched: 11. Germline CDR1 LNHNV, CDR2 YYDKDF (reference sequence). CDR3 size: 16 residues. CDR3: CATSREKQGVRLEAFF. CDR3 nucleotides: TGTGCCACCAGCAGAGAAAAACAGGGGGTAAGGCTAGAAGCTTTCTTT.

The V gene is TRBV20-1, the J gene TRBJ1-4; the match to TRBD1 covers 10 bases. In germline, CDR1 is DFQATT, CDR2 SNEGSKA (reference sequence). J was trimmed by 7 bases and V by 4 bases; bases with no gene match: 3. The CDR3 is 13 amino acids. Written as DNA, the CDR3 is TGCAGTGCTACGACAGGGGGCCTTGAAAAACTGTTTTTT. This sequence encodes CSATTGGLEKLFF.

This clonotype was seen a handful of times. The chain carries TRBV4-2 and TRBJ2-5, with 7 bases that match TRBD2. The CDR3 is 16 amino acids. V dropped 0 bases and J dropped 1; count of bases not matched to a gene: 5. Germline CDR1 and CDR2: LGHNA and YNFKEQ. The CDR3 spells CASSQEGGLVQETQYF. As DNA, the CDR3 is TGTGCCAGCAGCCAAGAGGGCGGACTAGTCCAAGAGACCCAGTACTTC.

This clonotype is a singleton in its sample. This chain links TRBV29-1 with TRBJ2-7; 7 bases are a match to TRBD1. Germline V gene lookup returns CDR1 SQVTM and CDR2 ANQGSEA. V trimming: 5 bases; J trimming: 3 bases; junction bases outside the gene matches: 4. This CDR3 region has 12 residues. The CDR3 loop is CSVWGQIYEQYF. CDR3 DNA: TGCAGCGTTTGGGGACAGATCTACGAGCAGTACTTC.

This clonotype was observed many times. V and J are TRBV2 and TRBJ1-1; possible D gene TRBD1, 5 bases. CDR3 size: 12 residues. Trimming pared 6 bases from V and 12 bases from J, leaving 17 bases between. Germline V lookup: CDR1 SNHLY, CDR2 FYNNEI. For the CDR3, the DNA is TGTGCCAGCAGGGGGGACGACTCACTGTCTTTCTTT. This codes for CASRGDDSLSFF.

This chain joins TRBV11-2 and TRBJ1-2; the D is unclear. V gave up 5 bases and J gave up 2 bases, with 18 bases separating them. The CDR3 is made up of 16 amino acids. CDR1 and CDR2 (germline): SGHAT, FQNNGV. As DNA, the CDR3 is TGTGCCAGCAGCGTTGAAGGACTGGGGATAAACTATGGCTACACCTTC. It translates to CASSVEGLGINYGYTF.

The table lists this clonotype with many counts. One end of the junction is discordant with germline, which a read error may explain. The rearrangement uses TRBV5-1 and TRBJ2-7; unclear D gene. Germline CDR1 SGHRS, CDR2 YFSETQ. The CDR3 length is 13 residues. CDR3 sequence: CASSLEANYEQYF. CDR3 nucleotide sequence: TGTGCCAGCAGCTTAGAGGCAAACTACGAGCAGTACTTC.

This clonotype was counted many times. The V and J genes are TRBV20-1 and TRBJ2-5, with TRBD1 as a possible D gene (7 bases). CDR1 and CDR2 (germline): DFQATT, SNEGSKA (reference sequence). Between the trimmed V and J ends, which lost 4 bases and 5 bases, there was a span of 17 bases. The CDR3 has 14 residues. The CDR3 spells CSAKGGTGRETQYF. As DNA, the CDR3 is TGCAGTGCTAAAGGGGGCACAGGGAGGGAGACCCAGTACTTC.

The J gene is TRBJ2-7, the V gene TRBV2, with unresolved D. V was cut by 4 bases and J by 0 bases, with 13 bases left in between. The CDR3 covers 15 residues. CDR1 and CDR2 (germline): SNHLY, FYNNEI. Written as DNA, the CDR3 is TGTGCCAGCAGTGGCAGAGCACACAGCTCCTACGAGCAGTACTTC. Protein: CASSGRAHSSYEQYF.

CDR3 loop: CASSQVDSTYGYTF. CDR3 sequence (DNA): TGCGCCAGCAGCCAAGTGGATTCGACTTATGGCTACACCTTC. The V and J genes are TRBV4-1 and TRBJ1-2, with D unclear. The CDR3 loop spans 14 amino acids. The V end lost 1 base, the J end lost 5 bases, and 11 bases lay between the germline ends. Germline lookup yields CDR1 MGHRA and CDR2 YSYEKL.

This clonotype occurred once. The rearrangement joins TRBV19 to TRBJ1-1; no firm D call. CDR1 and CDR2 (germline): LNHDA, SQIVND (reference sequence). V was cut by 10 bases and J by 4 bases, with 19 bases left in between. There are 14 residues in the CDR3. CDR3 bases: TGTGCCACCCTCCGGAGGGAGGGAAGCACTGAAGCTTTCTTT. Protein: CATLRREGSTEAFF.

This clonotype appeared a few times. The V call is TRBV12-3 or TRBV12-4, the J call TRBJ1-1; TRBD1 is a possible D gene (5 bases). The CDR3 has 12 amino acids. Trimming shortened V by 1 base and J by 11 bases, and 11 bases separated the two germline ends. CDR3 sequence (DNA): TGTGCCAGCAGTTTAGAGGGACCGAAGGCTTTCTTT. Translating gives CASSLEGPKAFF.